This T cell receptor (beta chain) was sequenced during a study of tumor-infiltrating lymphocytes in primary liver carcinoma. About the research overall: Donors underwent surgery for histopathologically diagnosed primary liver carcinoma. All patients, whether men or women, fell within 30 to 69 years of age. The study's findings and limits: Pairs comparing tumor with adjacent tissue or blood overlapped less than pairs drawn from tumor regions.

Germline DNA was also extracted, and blood RNA derived from unsorted whole blood. A sample of four milliliters of peripheral blood was taken before surgery. This clonotype was observed at least ten times. Antigen: not known. From germline, CDR1 is MNHEY and CDR2 SVGEGT. CDR3 length equals 12 residues. The germline V and J ends were trimmed by 2 bases and 8 bases, with 7 bases remaining between them. The investigators made TCR beta cDNA from approximately 510 ng total RNA, using a constant-region primer. Three rounds of nested multiplex PCR with slightly modified ARM-PCR produced TCR beta libraries. Running 10 cycles apiece, the first two PCR rounds relied on TRBV1-TRBV30 forward primers together with a C-beta reverse primer. MiXCR, applied by TCRdb to the multiplex PCR reads, yields one record per CDR3 protein. The data hold a few hundred thousand distinct CDR3 sequences, with nearly 60% observed a single time.

The rearrangement links TRBV6-2 or TRBV6-3 to TRBJ2-1; D call uncertain. Sequenced input: peripheral blood. The source of this sequence is a woman aged 25-40 years with primary liver carcinoma and hepatitis B virus infection. CDR3 protein: CASSYPSDEQFF. For the CDR3, the DNA is TGTGCCAGCAGTTACCCGAGCGATGAGCAGTTCTTC.